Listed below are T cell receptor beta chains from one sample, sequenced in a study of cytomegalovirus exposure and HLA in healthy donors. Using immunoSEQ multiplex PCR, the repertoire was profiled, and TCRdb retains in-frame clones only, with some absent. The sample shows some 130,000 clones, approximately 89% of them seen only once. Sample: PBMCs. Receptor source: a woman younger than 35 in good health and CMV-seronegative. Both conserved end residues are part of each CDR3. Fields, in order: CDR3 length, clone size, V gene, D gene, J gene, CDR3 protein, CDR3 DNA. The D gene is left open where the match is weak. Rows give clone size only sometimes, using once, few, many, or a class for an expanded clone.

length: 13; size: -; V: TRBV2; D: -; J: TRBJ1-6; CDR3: CARGGLQGSPLHF; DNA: TGTGCCAGAGGGGGATTACAGGGCTCACCCCTCCACTTT
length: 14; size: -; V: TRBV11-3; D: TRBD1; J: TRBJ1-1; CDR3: CASSRDRGVTEAFF; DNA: TGTGCCAGCAGCCGGGACAGGGGGGTGACTGAAGCTTTCTTT
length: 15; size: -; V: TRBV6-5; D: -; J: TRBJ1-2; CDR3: CASNPVFRGGDGYTF; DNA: TGTGCCAGCAATCCCGTCTTTCGCGGGGGGGATGGCTACACCTTC
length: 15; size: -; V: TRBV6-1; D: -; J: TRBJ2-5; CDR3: CASSEGRGLGETQYF; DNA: TGTGCCAGCAGTGAAGGAAGAGGGTTGGGAGAGACCCAGTACTTC
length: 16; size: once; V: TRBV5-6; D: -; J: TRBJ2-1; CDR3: CASSFGSDGPYNEQFF; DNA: TGTGCCAGCAGCTTTGGGTCAGATGGGCCCTACAATGAGCAGTTCTTC
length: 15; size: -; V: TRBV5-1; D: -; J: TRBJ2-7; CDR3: CASSLSGESSYEQYF; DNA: TGCGCCAGCAGCTTGTCAGGGGAATCGTCCTACGAGCAGTACTTC
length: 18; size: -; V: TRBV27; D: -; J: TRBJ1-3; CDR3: CASALSPTGPSSGNTIYF; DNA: TGTGCCAGCGCCCTCTCCCCCACAGGGCCTAGCTCTGGAAACACCATATATTTT
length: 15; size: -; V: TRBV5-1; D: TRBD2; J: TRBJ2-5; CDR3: CASHVAGAFQETQYF; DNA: TGCGCCAGCCACGTAGCGGGAGCTTTTCAAGAGACCCAGTACTTC
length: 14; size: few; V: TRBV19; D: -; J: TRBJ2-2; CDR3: CASALGEDTGELFF; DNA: TGTGCCAGCGCCCTCGGGGAGGACACCGGGGAGCTGTTTTTT
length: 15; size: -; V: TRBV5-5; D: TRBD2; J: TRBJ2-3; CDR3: CASSSPSGGTDTQYF; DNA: TGTGCCAGCAGCTCACCTAGCGGAGGCACAGATACGCAGTATTTT
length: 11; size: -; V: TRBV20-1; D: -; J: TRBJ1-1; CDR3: CSARASGGAFF; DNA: TGCAGTGCTAGAGCCTCTGGAGGGGCTTTCTTT
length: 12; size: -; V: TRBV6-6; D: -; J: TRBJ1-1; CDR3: CASSWQSSEAFF; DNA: TGTGCCAGCAGCTGGCAGTCGTCTGAAGCTTTCTTT
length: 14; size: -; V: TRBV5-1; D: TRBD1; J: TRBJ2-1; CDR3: CASNRDREGDEQFF; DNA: TGCGCCAGCAACCGGGACAGGGAAGGCGATGAGCAGTTCTTC
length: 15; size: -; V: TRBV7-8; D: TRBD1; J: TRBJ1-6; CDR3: CASSRRGQFVPPLHF; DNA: TGTGCCAGCAGCCGGAGGGGGCAGTTTGTTCCACCCCTCCACTTT
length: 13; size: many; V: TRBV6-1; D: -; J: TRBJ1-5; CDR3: CASRETGNQPQHF; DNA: TGTGCCAGCAGGGAAACAGGGAACCAGCCCCAGCATTTT
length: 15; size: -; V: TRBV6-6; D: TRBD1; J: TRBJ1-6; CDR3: CASSPTTGSGSPLHF; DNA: TGTGCCAGCAGTCCGACGACAGGGTCAGGGTCACCCCTCCACTTT
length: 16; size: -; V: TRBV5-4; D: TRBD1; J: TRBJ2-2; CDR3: CASSSRDRGDTGELFF; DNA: TGTGCCAGCAGCAGCCGGGACAGGGGTGACACCGGGGAGCTGTTTTTT
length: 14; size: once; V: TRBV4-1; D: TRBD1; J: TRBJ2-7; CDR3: CASSQGQGSYEQYF; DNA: TGCGCCAGCAGCCAAGGACAGGGCTCCTACGAGCAGTACTTC
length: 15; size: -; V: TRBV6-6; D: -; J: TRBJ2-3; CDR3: CASPPVAGSTDTQYF; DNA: TGTGCCAGCCCCCCGGTTGCGGGTAGCACAGATACGCAGTATTTT
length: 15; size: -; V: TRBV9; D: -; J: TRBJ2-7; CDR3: CASSVAWGVSYEQYF; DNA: TGTGCCAGCAGCGTAGCATGGGGGGTCTCCTACGAGCAGTACTTC
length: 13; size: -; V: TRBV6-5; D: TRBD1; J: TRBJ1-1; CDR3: CATETGGRTEAFF; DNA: TGTGCCACCGAGACAGGGGGCAGAACTGAAGCTTTCTTT
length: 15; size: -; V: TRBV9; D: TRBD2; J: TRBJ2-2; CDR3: CASSVSGGAAGELFF; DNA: TGTGCCAGCAGCGTTAGCGGGGGGGCCGCCGGGGAGCTGTTTTTT
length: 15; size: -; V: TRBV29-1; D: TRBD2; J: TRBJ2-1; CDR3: CSVVDRTSSYNEQFF; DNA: TGCAGCGTTGTGGATCGGACTAGCTCCTACAATGAGCAGTTCTTC
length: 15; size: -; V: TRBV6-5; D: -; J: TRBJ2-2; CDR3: CASSYSDRGTGELFF; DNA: TGTGCCAGCAGTTACTCCGACCGAGGCACCGGGGAGCTGTTTTTT
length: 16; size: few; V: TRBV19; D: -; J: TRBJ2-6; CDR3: CASSIDGTTGANVLTF; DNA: TGTGCCAGTAGTATAGATGGGACAACTGGGGCCAACGTCCTGACTTTC
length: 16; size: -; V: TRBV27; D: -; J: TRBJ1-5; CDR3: CASRGEGGMGNQPQHF; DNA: TGTGCCAGCCGCGGGGAGGGCGGGATGGGCAATCAGCCCCAGCATTTT
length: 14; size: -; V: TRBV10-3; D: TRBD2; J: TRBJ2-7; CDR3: CAISPAGTSYEQYF; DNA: TGTGCCATCAGTCCAGCGGGGACCAGCTACGAGCAGTACTTC
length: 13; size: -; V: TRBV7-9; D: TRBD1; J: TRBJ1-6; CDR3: CASSSGGNSPLHF; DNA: TGTGCCAGCAGCTCAGGGGGCAATTCACCCCTCCACTTT
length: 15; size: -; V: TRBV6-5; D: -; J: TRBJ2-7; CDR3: CASSSRRTDPEEQYF; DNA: TGTGCCAGCAGTTCCCGACGGACAGACCCTGAGGAGCAGTACTTC
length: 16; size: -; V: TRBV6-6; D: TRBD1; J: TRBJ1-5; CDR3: CASSRPDRGRGQPQHF; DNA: TGTGCCAGCAGCCGACCGGACAGGGGACGGGGTCAGCCCCAGCATTTT
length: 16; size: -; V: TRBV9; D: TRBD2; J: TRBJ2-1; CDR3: CASSVEGGGAYNEQFF; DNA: TGTGCCAGCAGCGTAGAAGGCGGGGGGGCCTACAATGAGCAGTTCTTC
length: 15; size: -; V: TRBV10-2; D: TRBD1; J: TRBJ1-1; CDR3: CASSDVTGEVTEAFF; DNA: TGCGCCAGCAGCGACGTAACAGGGGAGGTAACTGAAGCTTTCTTT
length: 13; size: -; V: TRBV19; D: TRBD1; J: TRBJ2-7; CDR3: CASTDRGTYEQYF; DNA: TGTGCCAGTACCGACAGGGGCACCTACGAGCAGTACTTC
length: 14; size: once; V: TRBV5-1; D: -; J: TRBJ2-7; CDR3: CASSFEGSNYEQYF; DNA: TGCGCCAGCAGCTTTGAGGGATCTAACTACGAGCAGTACTTC